Listed here are 22 T cell receptor beta chains from one sample, sequenced in a study of T cells in Graves' hyperthyroidism and ophthalmopathy. What was amplified from RNA transcripts were TCR beta CDR3 regions. The TCR CDR3 first-round RT-PCR relied on the HTBI primer set. TCRdb passed the multiplex PCR reads through MiXCR, listing each CDR3 protein once. The sample lists about 270,000 distinct CDR3 sequences; 20% to 30% were seen once. Sequencing was performed on blood. The source of these receptors is a man in his forties with Graves' hyperthyroidism that later progressed to Graves' ophthalmopathy.

The chain joins TRBV28 to TRBJ2-5; 10 nucleotides agree with TRBD1. J was trimmed by 5 bases and V by 4 bases; bases with no gene match: 4. CDR1 and CDR2 from the germline V gene are MDHEN and SYDVKM. This CDR3 contains 14 residues. The CDR3 nucleotides are TGTGCCAGCAGTTGGACAGGGGGGGATGAGACCCAGTACTTC. Translated: CASSWTGGDETQYF. Complete variable domain (other parts from reference TRBV28 and TRBJ2-5): DVKVTQSSRYLVKRTGEKVFLECVQDMDHENMFWYRQDPGLGLRLIYFSYDVKMKEKGDIPEGYSVSREKKERFSLILESASTNQTSMYLCASSWTGGDETQYFGPGTRLLVL.

This clonotype was picked up many times. The rearrangement joins TRBV24-1 to TRBJ1-2, with a possible D match to TRBD1 (6 bases). CDR3 length: 14 amino acids. V lost 4 bases and J 8 bases, leaving 16 bases between the germline ends. Germline V CDR1 and CDR2: KGHDR, SFDVKD. As DNA, the CDR3 is TGTGCCACCAGTGAGAATCGGGGGCATCGGGGCTACACCTTC. Amino acid sequence: CATSENRGHRGYTF.

The genes are TRBV27 and TRBJ1-2, with unresolved D. The CDR3 is 13 amino acids. V lost 3 bases and J lost 4, with 9 bases in between. Germline loops: CDR1 MNHEY, CDR2 SMNVEV (reference sequence). The DNA of the CDR3 is TGTGCCAGCAGTTTGTCCATCCTCTATGGCTACACCTTC. This gives the protein CASSLSILYGYTF.

This clonotype was seen ten or more times. V usage is TRBV20-1 and J usage is TRBJ1-1; D remains unclear. The CDR3 sequence is 15 residues long. Looked up from germline, CDR1 is DFQATT and CDR2 is SNEGSKA (reference sequence). Trimming removed 2 bases at V and 0 bases at J, with 13 bases between. DNA of the CDR3: TGCAGTGCTAGACCCCTCTCGTTGGTGAACACTGAAGCTTTCTTT. Its protein is CSARPLSLVNTEAFF.

This clonotype has a count of ten or more. V gene TRBV11-2 combines with J gene TRBJ1-2; D is possibly TRBD1 (6 bases). The CDR3 consists of 13 residues. CDR1 and CDR2 from the germline V gene are SGHAT and FQNNGV. The V gene lost 3 bases and the J gene lost 2 bases, with 7 bases spanning the gap. The CDR3 region is CASSLDSNYGYTF. The CDR3 DNA sequence: TGTGCCAGCAGCTTGGACAGCAACTATGGCTACACCTTC.

This chain connects TRBV15 to TRBJ1-5, with D perhaps matching TRBD1 (6 bases). This CDR3 is built from 15 residues. With 5 bases removed from V and 6 bases from J, the gap between germline ends came to 17 bases. Germline V gives CDR1 LNHNV, CDR2 YYDKDF (reference sequence). The CDR3 bases are TGTGCCACCAGCGGGGGAACAGGGAGATTTCAGCCCCAGCATTTT. Its protein is CATSGGTGRFQPQHF.

This clonotype was observed many times. The V gene is TRBV27, the J gene TRBJ2-5, with D unclear. Trimming left V 2 bases short and J 5 bases short, with 15 bases between. CDR1 and CDR2 from the germline V gene are MNHEY and SMNVEV (reference sequence). The CDR3 loop spans 15 amino acids. DNA of the CDR3: TGTGCCAGCAGTTTAAACGGTCTAGTGGGGGAGACCCAGTACTTC. Its translation is CASSLNGLVGETQYF.

This clonotype was picked up many times. The chain carries TRBV7-9 and TRBJ1-1; TRBD1 aligns across 7 bases. Germline-derived CDR1 and CDR2 are SEHNR and FQNEAQ (reference sequence). V dropped 10 bases and J dropped 6; count of bases not matched to a gene: 8. This CDR3 spans 12 amino acids. The CDR3 sequence is CAIREGAAEAFF. CDR3 in DNA: TGTGCCATACGCGAGGGGGCTGCTGAAGCTTTCTTT.

There are many counts of this clonotype. This chain connects TRBV29-1 to TRBJ2-7; weak D call: TRBD2 (7 bases). CDR1 and CDR2 (germline): SQVTM, ANQGSEA. The CDR3 is 13 residues long. Trimming pared 1 base from V and 4 bases from J, leaving 11 bases between. CDR3 nucleotides: TGCAGCGTTGAAGGGGAGGGGGGGTACGAGCAGTACTTC. It is translated as CSVEGEGGYEQYF.

In its sample, this clonotype was seen a few times. V usage is TRBV5-1 and J usage is TRBJ2-7, with D unresolved. The germline gives CDR1 SGHRS, CDR2 YFSETQ. V was trimmed by 6 bases and J by 0 bases, leaving 7 bases between them. The CDR3 is 12 amino acids. CDR3 coding DNA: TGCGCCAGCATTCTGATCTCCTACGAGCAGTACTTC. Translated: CASILISYEQYF.

This clonotype has ten or more counts. This rearrangement joins TRBV28 to TRBJ2-7, with 8 bases that match TRBD1. V gave up 3 bases and J gave up 3 bases; unmatched junction bases: 4. CDR1 and CDR2 from the germline V gene are MDHEN and SYDVKM. This CDR3 has 14 residues. The CDR3 coding sequence is TGTGCCAGCAGTTTCAGGGGGCCTATCTACGAGCAGTACTTC. It yields the protein CASSFRGPIYEQYF.

This clonotype has a count of ten or more. The rearrangement joins TRBV30 to TRBJ1-2; no reliable D call. The ends were cut back, 0 bases at V and 4 bases at J, with 9 bases in the middle. The CDR3 runs 13 residues. Germline CDR1 is GTSNPN and CDR2 is SVGIG (reference sequence). CDR3 sequence (DNA): TGTGCCTGGAGTGTGTCCGCCGGCTATGGCTACACCTTC. This encodes CAWSVSAGYGYTF. Using reference TRBV30 and TRBJ1-2 for the parts outside the CDR3, the full variable domain is SQTIHQWPATLVQPVGSPLSLECTVEGTSNPNLYWYRQAAGRGLQLLFYSVGIGQISSEVPQNLSASRPQDRQFILSSKKLLLSDSGFYLCAWSVSAGYGYTFGSGTRLTVV.

At least ten counts were recorded for this clonotype. V usage is TRBV11-1 and J usage is TRBJ1-1; 8 bases line up with TRBD1. CDR1 is SGHAT, CDR2 FQDESV, per germline (reference sequence). This CDR3 is built from 16 residues. V lost 5 bases, J lost 1 base, and 9 bases stayed unmatched. DNA of the CDR3: TGTGCCAGCAGCCACCAACCCGGACAGGGGAACACTGAAGCTTTCTTT. Translation gives CASSHQPGQGNTEAFF. Based on the CDR3 plus reference TRBV11-1 and TRBJ1-1, the full variable domain is EAEVAQSPRYKITEKSQAVAFWCDPISGHATLYWYRQILGQGPELLVQFQDESVVDDSQLPKDRFSAERLKGVDSTLKIQPAELGDSAMYLCASSHQPGQGNTEAFFGQGTRLTVV.

This clonotype has a handful of counts. The chain uses TRBV29-1 and TRBJ2-4; tentatively, D is TRBD1 (6 bases). Trimming stripped 5 bases from V and 4 bases from J, with 9 bases between. CDR1 is SQVTM, CDR2 ANQGSEA, per germline. CDR3 length: 12 amino acids. This CDR3 is CSVSQGKNIQYF. For the CDR3, the DNA is TGCAGCGTTAGCCAGGGGAAAAACATTCAGTACTTC.

This clonotype was seen many times. V is TRBV20-1 and J is TRBJ1-6; D is unclear. V gave up 6 bases and J gave up 5 bases, with 14 bases separating them. The CDR3 length is 14 residues. Looked up from germline, CDR1 is DFQATT and CDR2 is SNEGSKA (reference sequence). CDR3 in DNA: TGCAGTGCCGAGCAGATCCAAGATAATTCACCCCTCCACTTT. Its translation is CSAEQIQDNSPLHF.

The sample holds many counts of this clonotype. This chain connects TRBV9 to TRBJ2-2; D uncertain. From germline, CDR1 is SGDLS and CDR2 YYNGEE. This CDR3 is 13 amino acids long. V shed 2 bases and J shed 5 bases, with 7 bases lying between them. The CDR3 is CASSVLGTGELFF. The CDR3 DNA sequence: TGTGCCAGCAGCGTCCTAGGGACCGGGGAGCTGTTTTTT. Full variable domain (rest looked up from reference TRBV9 and TRBJ2-2): DSGVTQTPKHLITATGQRVTLRCSPRSGDLSVYWYQQSLDQGLQFLIQYYNGEERAKGNILERFSAQQFPDLHSELNLSSLELGDSALYFCASSVLGTGELFFGEGSRLTVL.

This clonotype was recorded at least ten times. The chain uses TRBV29-1 and TRBJ2-2; D call uncertain. V lost 4 bases to trimming and J lost 0 bases, with 9 bases between them. CDR3 length: 14 amino acids. The germline CDR1 and CDR2 sequences are SQVTM and ANQGSEA. CDR3 in DNA: TGCAGCGTTGTCAAGGCTGCGAACACCGGGGAGCTGTTTTTT. Residues: CSVVKAANTGELFF.

This clonotype came up many times. This chain uses TRBV6-5 with TRBJ1-5; 8 bases agree with TRBD1. The germline V gene encodes CDR1 MNHEY and CDR2 SVGAGI. CDR3 length: 13 residues. With 7 bases clipped from V and 6 bases from J, the junction kept 5 bases outside the gene matches. The CDR3 DNA reads TGTGCCAGCAAGGTAGGGACAGGTCAGCCCCAGCATTTT. It is translated as CASKVGTGQPQHF.

The table lists this clonotype with many counts. The chain has TRBV5-1 and TRBJ2-7; perhaps TRBD1 as D (5 bases). The CDR3 runs 14 residues. Trimming took 0 bases from V and 4 from J, leaving 11 bases between them. Germline CDR1 reads SGHRS; CDR2 reads YFSETQ. CDR3 sequence reads: CASSLEQGRYEQYF. The CDR3 DNA sequence: TGCGCCAGCAGCTTGGAGCAGGGAAGATACGAGCAGTACTTC. Supplemented by reference TRBV5-1 and TRBJ2-7, the full variable domain reads KAGVTQTPRYLIKTRGQQVTLSCSPISGHRSVSWYQQTPGQGLQFLFEYFSETQRNKGNFPGRFSGRQFSNSRSEMNVSTLELGDSALYLCASSLEQGRYEQYFGPGTRLTVT.

This clonotype was recorded many times. V is TRBV6-1 and J is TRBJ1-2, with no clear D. The CDR3 extends over 15 amino acids. The germline V gene has CDR1 MNHNS and CDR2 SASEGT. Trimming took 6 bases from V and 3 from J, leaving 17 bases between them. CDR3 bases: TGTGCCAGCAGCCGTTCGCGGGCGGGAGACTATGGCTACACCTTC. It yields the protein CASSRSRAGDYGYTF.

This clonotype turned up a few times. The chain links TRBV12-5 to TRBJ1-1; the D is unclear. V was cut by 4 bases and J by 9 bases, with 18 bases left in between. Germline lookup yields CDR1 LGHNT and CDR2 FRNRAP. The CDR3 is made up of 14 amino acids. CDR3 sequence (DNA): TGTGCTAGTGGTTCGGAAGGGAGTATTACACAAGCTTTCTTT. This codes for CASGSEGSITQAFF.

This clonotype was seen repeatedly, ten times or more. This chain links TRBV2 with TRBJ1-2; D unclear. Germline loops: CDR1 SNHLY, CDR2 FYNNEI. Deletions cut 3 bases from V and 7 bases from J, with 15 bases between. The CDR3 loop spans 14 amino acids. CDR3 region: CASSDLGPSRGYTF. The CDR3 coding sequence is TGTGCCAGCAGTGATTTAGGGCCTAGTCGTGGCTACACCTTC.